A single sample gave rise to the 21 T cell receptor beta chains below, sequenced in a study of regulatory T cells in long-lasting Graves disease. Indicated time point: newly diagnosed GD, antithyroid drugs for less than 3 months. PBMCs provided the RNA from which the TCR library was made. CDR3 regions were amplified by Arm-PCR using iRepertoire HTBI primers to build TCR beta libraries. TCRdb processed the multiplex PCR reads anew with MiXCR; each CDR3 protein has one entry. This table has more than 350,000 distinct CDR3 sequences, 14% to 15% appearing once. The same sample was also used in a study of T cells in Graves' hyperthyroidism and ophthalmopathy.

The specimen comprised peripheral blood mononuclear cells (PBMCs), sampled at new diagnosis, from a patient treated with antithyroid drugs. These receptors were taken from a woman in her 30s with Graves disease.

This clonotype was counted ten times or more. The V call is TRBV7-2, the J call TRBJ1-2; D may be TRBD1 (5 bases). The CDR3 is 14 amino acids. V was clipped by 0 bases and J by 8 bases, with 13 bases between them. From germline, CDR1 is SGHTA and CDR2 FQGNSA. The CDR3 sequence: CASSLAQGPQGYTF. In DNA, the CDR3 is TGTGCCAGCAGCTTAGCTCAGGGACCACAAGGCTACACCTTC.

This clonotype turned up a few times. The V and J genes are TRBV7-3 and TRBJ1-2; D possibly corresponds to TRBD1 (6 bases). Germline V lookup: CDR1 SGHTA, CDR2 FQGTGA. Trimming left V 6 bases short and J 4 bases short, with 21 bases between. The length of the CDR3 is 16 residues. The CDR3 reads CASRKEGGGGSYGYTF. CDR3 nucleotides: TGTGCCAGCAGGAAAGAGGGGGGTGGGGGCAGCTATGGCTACACCTTC.

On this clonotype itself: This likely came from a read error, as a far larger clone is one base away. This chain joins TRBV2 and TRBJ2-5; 9 bases fit TRBD2. CDR3 length: 17 residues. Germline V lookup: CDR1 SNHLY, CDR2 FYNNEI. With V trimmed by 6 bases and J by 11 bases, 22 bases remained unmatched. In nucleotides, the CDR3 is TGTGCCAGCAGACCACCCTTAGCGGGAGCAGGAAGGGGTGAGCAGTACTTC. Its translation: CASRPPLAGAGRGEQYF.

This clonotype was counted ten times or more. This chain links TRBV2 with TRBJ2-7; no clear D. Per the germline V gene, CDR1 is SNHLY and CDR2 is FYNNEI. The V gene lost 4 bases and the J gene lost 6 bases, with 10 bases spanning the gap. The CDR3 totals 12 residues. The CDR3 sequence is CASSGADPEQYF. For the CDR3, the DNA is TGTGCCAGCAGTGGGGCAGACCCCGAGCAGTACTTC.

This clonotype was counted at least ten times. This sequence joins TRBV30 and TRBJ1-1; D remains ambiguous. CDR1 and CDR2 (germline): GTSNPN, SVGIG (reference sequence). Deletions cut 5 bases from V and 4 bases from J, with 14 bases between. This CDR3 contains 13 residues. In nucleotides, the CDR3 is TGTGCCTGGTCCCAAACAACGGGCACTGAAGCTTTCTTT. Translating gives CAWSQTTGTEAFF.

This clonotype has more than one count but fewer than ten. In nucleotides, the CDR3 is TGCGCCAGCAGCCAAGGTGGGGTCCAGTACTTC. Translation gives CASSQGGVQYF. The V and J genes are TRBV4-1 and TRBJ2-5; D ambiguous. CDR1 and CDR2 (germline): MGHRA, YSYEKL. Between the trimmed V and J ends, which lost 1 base and 10 bases, there was a span of 7 bases. CDR3 length: 11 amino acids.

This clonotype was found many times. The gene calls are TRBV20-1 and TRBJ2-1, with 16 nucleotides matching TRBD2. CDR1 and CDR2 (germline): DFQATT, SNEGSKA (reference sequence). This CDR3 region has 15 residues. The V and J ends lost 5 bases and 9 bases, in that order; junction bases with no gene match: 7. CDR3 sequence reads: CSAVGTSGRASEQFF. CDR3 in DNA: TGCAGTGCTGTAGGGACTAGCGGGAGGGCCAGTGAGCAGTTCTTC.

Regarding this clonotype: A read error may explain this, as a much larger clone is one base away. The rearrangement uses TRBV6-9 and TRBJ2-7; the D gene is possibly TRBD2 (6 bases). This CDR3 is 16 amino acids long. Germline-derived CDR1 and CDR2 are MNHGY and SVAAGI. Trimming pared 3 bases from V and 7 bases from J, leaving 22 bases between. CDR3 residues: CASSYTILASYNEQYF. The DNA of the CDR3 is TGTGCCAGCAGTTACACGATCCTAGCGAGCTACAATGAGCAGTACTTC.

Worth noting for this clonotype: Since a much larger clone is just one base distant, this may be a read error. The chain is built from TRBV27 and TRBJ2-1; D gene ambiguous. In germline, CDR1 is MNHEY, CDR2 SMNVEV (reference sequence). The length of the CDR3 is 15 residues. The germline V and J ends were trimmed by 5 bases and 2 bases, with 13 bases remaining between them. DNA of the CDR3: TGTGCCAGCAGTGATTTTGATCCCACCTACAATGAGCAGTTCTTC. Protein product: CASSDFDPTYNEQFF.

About this clonotype: A much more abundant neighbour one base away suggests this may be a read error. The V call is TRBV6-2 or TRBV6-3, the J call TRBJ2-1, with D hard to call. CDR1 and CDR2 from the germline V gene are MNHEY and SVGEGT. The CDR3 runs to 12 residues. The V gene lost 4 bases and the J gene lost 8 bases, with 9 bases spanning the gap. The CDR3 protein is CASSCSGYEQFF. As DNA, the CDR3 is TGTGCCAGCAGTTGCTCCGGCTATGAGCAGTTCTTC.

Comment on this clonotype: With a far larger clone one base away, a read error is the likely cause. The chain joins TRBV28 to TRBJ2-7; the D gene is possibly TRBD2 (6 bases). This CDR3 is 17 amino acids long. In germline, CDR1 is MDHEN, CDR2 SYDVKM. Between the trimmed V and J ends, which lost 7 bases and 7 bases, there was a span of 29 bases. CDR3: CASTPGLRSKQANEQYF. The DNA of the CDR3 is TGTGCCAGCACACCGGGACTTCGGTCGAAACAGGCGAATGAGCAGTACTTC.

A single count supports this clonotype. V usage is TRBV5-4 and J usage is TRBJ2-1; D may be TRBD1 (5 bases). CDR1 is SGHNT and CDR2 is YYREEE in the germline V gene (reference sequence). This CDR3 is 14 amino acids long. Trimming stripped 1 base from V and 10 bases from J, with 15 bases between. CDR3 in amino acids: CASSLQGLAAEQFF. In DNA form, the CDR3 reads TGTGCCAGCAGCTTGCAGGGATTAGCAGCGGAGCAGTTCTTC.

This clonotype was detected many times. This chain joins TRBV11-2 and TRBJ2-7; TRBD2 is a possible D gene (5 bases). CDR1 is SGHAT and CDR2 is FQNNGV in the germline V gene. This CDR3 spans 18 amino acids. Deletions cut 0 bases from V and 3 bases from J, with 21 bases between. The CDR3 DNA follows: TGTGCCAGCAGCTTAGAGGCCGGGGTGCTGCGGAGATACTACGAGCAGTACTTC. Amino acid sequence: CASSLEAGVLRRYYEQYF.

This chain joins TRBV27 and TRBJ1-5, with D perhaps TRBD1 (6 bases). Trimming removed 6 bases from V and 1 base from J, with 10 bases in between. This CDR3 contains 14 residues. Germline CDR1 reads MNHEY; CDR2 reads SMNVEV (reference sequence). As DNA, the CDR3 is TGTGCCAGCAGACGGGGGCCCAGCAATCAGCCCCAGCATTTT. The encoded protein is CASRRGPSNQPQHF.

In its sample, this clonotype was seen many times. This rearrangement joins TRBV11-2 to TRBJ2-1, with 7 bases matching TRBD2. This CDR3 has 16 amino acids. V gave up 4 bases and J gave up 4 bases; unmatched junction bases: 10. Germline V CDR1 and CDR2: SGHAT, FQNNGV. CDR3 in amino acids: CASSSRVAGDYNEQFF. CDR3 in DNA: TGTGCCAGCAGCTCGCGGGTAGCGGGTGATTACAATGAGCAGTTCTTC.

This clonotype was detected a few times. The rearrangement links TRBV6-5 to TRBJ2-3, with unresolved D. This CDR3 region has 13 residues. CDR1 MNHEY and CDR2 SVGAGI come from the germline V gene. Deletions cut 2 bases from V and 7 bases from J, with 10 bases between. The CDR3: CASSYGFANTQYF. CDR3 coding DNA: TGTGCCAGCAGTTACGGTTTTGCGAATACGCAGTATTTT.

The CDR3 region is CASTGPSDTGELFF. The CDR3 coding sequence is TGTGCCAGCACCGGGCCTTCGGACACCGGGGAGCTGTTTTTT. This chain uses TRBV25-1 with TRBJ2-2; D is uncertain. The V and J ends lost 7 bases and 3 bases respectively, with 12 bases between them. Germline loops: CDR1 MGHDK, CDR2 SYGVNS. CDR3 size: 14 residues.

In this sample, this clonotype turned up many times. The V gene is TRBV11-3, the J gene TRBJ1-3, with a weak D call TRBD1 (5 bases). Trimming left V 3 bases short and J 2 bases short, with 11 bases between. The CDR3 has 15 residues. CDR1 SGHNT and CDR2 YENEEA come from the germline V gene. CDR3 DNA sequence: TGTGCCAGCAGCTTTGGGGCAAACGCTGGAAACACCATATATTTT. Translation gives CASSFGANAGNTIYF.

In this sample, this clonotype turned up a few times. J is TRBJ2-3 and V is TRBV10-2, with 9 bases fitting TRBD2. J lost 4 bases, V lost 0 bases, and 8 bases had no gene match. The CDR3 loop spans 17 amino acids. Germline CDR1 reads WSHSY; CDR2 reads SAAADI. In DNA form, the CDR3 reads TGCGCCAGCAGTGAGTCGGGGAGCGGGAGGATCGCAGATACGCAGTATTTT. As protein: CASSESGSGRIADTQYF.

The sample holds many counts of this clonotype. The CDR3, as DNA: TGCAGTTCCCCTGGCGGCCCCGCGAACACCGGGGAGCTGTTTTTT. This gives the protein CSSPGGPANTGELFF. This chain uses TRBV20-1 with TRBJ2-2; no reliable D call. The germline V gene encodes CDR1 DFQATT and CDR2 SNEGSKA (reference sequence). This CDR3 has 15 residues. The V end lost 8 bases, the J end lost 0 bases, and 16 bases lay between the germline ends.

The chain has TRBV6-2 or TRBV6-3 and TRBJ2-1; TRBD2 matches 14 bases. This CDR3 region has 16 residues. Germline V gives CDR1 MNHEY, CDR2 SVGEGT. J was trimmed by 10 bases and V by 6 bases; bases with no gene match: 11. CDR3 sequence reads: CASSRRLAGGPGEQFF. The CDR3 coding sequence is TGTGCCAGCAGCCGCCGACTAGCGGGAGGGCCGGGGGAGCAGTTCTTC.